This is a list of T cell receptor beta chains from one sample in a study of cytomegalovirus exposure and HLA in healthy donors. Assay used: immunoSEQ multiplex PCR; TCRdb lists only in-frame clones, some missing. The data hold approximately 240,000 clones, with 75% to 85% observed a single time. Sequences were obtained from PBMCs. The receptors shown here come from an older woman in good health and CMV-seropositive. Both conserved end residues are part of each CDR3. D genes are given only for firm matches. Expanded clones are given a class, and other clones once, few, many or no size at all.

CDR3 length | J gene | clone size | V gene | D gene | CDR3 protein | CDR3 DNA
13 | TRBJ1-6 | few | TRBV4-2 | - | CASSQDRDSPLHF | TGTGCCAGCAGCCAAGATCGTGATTCACCCCTCCACTTT
16 | TRBJ2-3 | - | TRBV5-1 | TRBD2 | CASSLGLGLGYDTQYF | TGCGCCAGCAGCCTGGGTTTGGGACTAGGGTACGATACGCAGTATTTT
12 | TRBJ1-5 | - | TRBV19 | - | CAAGGWNQPQHF | TGTGCCGCGGGGGGCTGGAATCAGCCCCAGCATTTT
16 | TRBJ2-6 | - | TRBV30 | - | CAWSKGGNSGANVLTF | TGTGCCTGGAGTAAGGGAGGCAACTCTGGGGCCAACGTCCTGACTTTC
13 | TRBJ2-1 | - | TRBV18 | - | CASSPQGYNEQFF | TGTGCCAGCTCACCTCAGGGTTACAATGAGCAGTTCTTC
15 | TRBJ1-4 | - | TRBV19 | - | CASSPSGRTNEKLFF | TGTGCCAGTAGCCCCTCGGGGAGAACTAATGAAAAACTGTTTTTT
14 | TRBJ2-1 | - | TRBV6-1 | TRBD2 | CASSSRGGLNEQFF | TGTGCCAGCAGTTCGCGGGGGGGCCTCAATGAGCAGTTCTTC
15 | TRBJ1-1 | few | TRBV15 | TRBD1 | CATSRDLQGGTEAFF | TGTGCCACCAGCAGAGATCTACAGGGGGGTACTGAAGCTTTCTTT
17 | TRBJ1-3 | few | TRBV2 | TRBD1 | CASSGRDSKFRGNTIYF | TGTGCCAGCAGTGGCCGGGACAGTAAATTTAGAGGAAACACCATATATTTT
16 | TRBJ2-3 | few | TRBV5-1 | TRBD2 | CASSSSSGGARNTQYF | TGCGCCAGCAGCTCGTCTAGCGGGGGGGCACGGAATACGCAGTATTTT
13 | TRBJ1-6 | - | TRBV27 | - | CASSAGSLSPLHF | TGTGCCAGCAGTGCCGGGTCTCTCTCACCCCTCCACTTT
15 | TRBJ2-3 | - | TRBV7-2 | - | CASSLGGGAGDTQYF | TGTGCCAGCAGCTTAGGAGGGGGGGCGGGAGATACGCAGTATTTT
15 | TRBJ1-2 | - | TRBV5-1 | TRBD1 | CASSQTGTGGDGYTF | TGCGCCAGCAGCCAAACCGGGACAGGGGGCGATGGCTACACCTTC
16 | TRBJ2-5 | few | TRBV2 | TRBD1 | CASKRIGQGARETQYF | TGTGCCAGCAAAAGGATCGGACAGGGGGCTAGAGAGACCCAGTACTTC
14 | TRBJ1-2 | - | TRBV6-1 | TRBD1 | CASSHGTGWDGYTF | TGTGCCAGCAGCCATGGGACAGGGTGGGACGGCTACACCTTC
13 | TRBJ1-3 | - | TRBV30 | - | CASTGFSGNTIYF | TGTGCCTCCACAGGGTTTTCCGGAAACACCATATATTTT
13 | TRBJ1-2 | - | TRBV29-1 | TRBD1 | CSVTGQGKSGYTF | TGCAGCGTCACGGGACAGGGCAAGAGTGGCTACACCTTC
14 | TRBJ1-6 | - | TRBV6-1 | - | CASSGQLFNSPLHF | TGTGCCAGCAGTGGACAGTTATTTAATTCACCCCTCCACTTT
14 | TRBJ2-3 | - | TRBV7-9 | TRBD1 | CASSPGTGAETQYF | TGTGCCAGCAGCCCTGGGACAGGGGCGGAGACGCAGTATTTT
14 | TRBJ2-2 | - | TRBV2 | TRBD2 | CASISSGSTGELFF | TGTGCCAGCATTTCTAGCGGTAGCACCGGGGAGCTGTTTTTT
15 | TRBJ1-2 | - | TRBV15 | TRBD1 | CATSRVGQNNYGYTF | TGTGCCACCAGCAGGGTGGGACAGAATAACTATGGCTACACCTTC
13 | TRBJ1-1 | - | TRBV30 | TRBD1 | CAWRGQGYTEAFF | TGTGCCTGGAGAGGACAGGGGTACACTGAAGCTTTCTTT
14 | TRBJ2-1 | - | TRBV7-9 | TRBD2 | CASSASGAYNEQFF | TGTGCCAGCAGCGCTAGCGGGGCCTACAATGAGCAGTTCTTC
16 | TRBJ2-2 | - | TRBV19 | - | CASSSRPGVGTGELFF | TGTGCCAGTAGTTCACGACCTGGAGTTGGAACCGGGGAGCTGTTTTTT
16 | TRBJ2-1 | - | TRBV7-9 | TRBD2 | CASSSTVAGGRNEQFF | TGTGCCAGCAGCTCCACGGTAGCGGGAGGACGCAATGAGCAGTTCTTC
13 | TRBJ1-2 | few | TRBV14 | - | CASSQDFQYGYTF | TGTGCCAGCAGCCAAGATTTCCAGTATGGCTACACCTTC
15 | TRBJ2-7 | few | TRBV6-1 | TRBD2 | CASSEGPSGSYEQYF | TGTGCCAGCAGTGAAGGCCCTAGCGGCTCCTACGAGCAGTACTTC
14 | TRBJ2-7 | few | TRBV18 | - | CASSPSQGHYEQYF | TGTGCCAGCTCACCCTCCCAGGGGCACTACGAGCAGTACTTC
12 | TRBJ1-3 | - | TRBV7-9 | - | CASSPLRNTIYF | TGTGCCAGCAGCCCTCTCCGAAACACCATATATTTT
12 | TRBJ2-7 | - | TRBV18 | - | CASSPLGYEQYF | TGTGCCAGCTCACCGCTAGGCTACGAGCAGTACTTC
12 | TRBJ1-1 | - | TRBV30 | - | CAWNPGPGSAFF | TGTGCCTGGAACCCTGGTCCGGGAAGTGCTTTCTTT
14 | TRBJ2-7 | - | TRBV9 | - | CASSVDDKPYEQYF | TGTGCCAGCAGCGTAGACGACAAACCCTACGAGCAGTACTTC
17 | TRBJ2-3 | - | TRBV7-9 | TRBD1 | CASSLGFGTGGLDTQYF | TGTGCCAGCAGCTTAGGTTTCGGGACAGGGGGCTTAGATACGCAGTATTTT
14 | TRBJ1-2 | few | TRBV5-5 | TRBD1 | CASSSGGQAYGYTF | TGTGCCAGCAGCTCGGGGGGACAGGCCTATGGCTACACCTTC
16 | TRBJ2-7 | - | TRBV4-1 | TRBD2 | CASSLRGTSEPYEQYF | TGCGCCAGCAGCCTCAGAGGGACTAGCGAACCCTACGAGCAGTACTTC
13 | TRBJ1-1 | - | TRBV9 | - | CASSVDWTNEAFF | TGTGCCAGCAGCGTAGACTGGACAAATGAAGCTTTCTTT
14 | TRBJ2-7 | - | TRBV7-2 | TRBD1 | CASSTGTGFLEQYF | TGTGCCAGCAGCACCGGGACAGGGTTTCTAGAGCAGTACTTC
13 | TRBJ1-1 | once | TRBV7-9 | - | CASSLPGPGKAFF | TGTGCCAGCAGCTTACCAGGGCCAGGGAAAGCTTTCTTT
13 | TRBJ1-2 | - | TRBV6-5 | - | CASSYGGRYGYTF | TGTGCCAGCAGTTACGGGGGCCGCTATGGCTACACCTTC
14 | TRBJ1-3 | few | TRBV19 | TRBD1 | CASSARDSGNTIYF | TGTGCCAGTAGCGCCCGGGACAGTGGAAACACCATATATTTT
19 | TRBJ1-5 | - | TRBV4-1 | - | CASSQDPPAGAGVNQPQHF | TGCGCCAGCAGCCAAGATCCTCCGGCGGGGGCGGGAGTCAATCAGCCCCAGCATTTT
17 | TRBJ2-1 | - | TRBV11-2 | TRBD2 | CASSLERLAGEHNEQFF | TGTGCCAGCAGCTTAGAGCGACTAGCGGGAGAGCACAATGAGCAGTTCTTC
13 | TRBJ1-2 | - | TRBV7-9 | - | CASSPGASYGYTF | TGTGCCAGCAGCCCTGGGGCCAGCTATGGCTACACCTTC
13 | TRBJ1-2 | - | TRBV18 | - | CASSPDNSYGYTF | TGTGCCAGCTCCCCAGATAACTCCTATGGCTACACCTTC
14 | TRBJ1-1 | - | TRBV7-6 | - | CASSPGGINTEAFF | TGTGCCAGCAGCCCGGGGGGGATTAACACTGAAGCTTTCTTT
17 | TRBJ2-6 | few | TRBV7-7 | TRBD2 | CASSSGGMGSGANVLTF | TGTGCCAGCAGCTCGGGGGGGATGGGCTCTGGGGCCAACGTCCTGACTTTC
15 | TRBJ2-1 | - | TRBV7-2 | - | CASSLLLGPYNEQFF | TGTGCCAGCAGCTTATTGTTGGGCCCCTACAATGAGCAGTTCTTC
14 | TRBJ1-1 | - | TRBV5-1 | TRBD1 | CASSSTTGDTEAFF | TGCGCCAGCAGCTCCACGACAGGGGACACTGAAGCTTTCTTT
15 | TRBJ2-5 | - | TRBV9 | - | CASSVEGSGQETQYF | TGTGCCAGCAGCGTAGAGGGGTCAGGTCAAGAGACCCAGTACTTC
14 | TRBJ2-7 | once | TRBV5-1 | TRBD1 | CASRGQGTSYEQYF | TGCGCCAGCAGGGGACAGGGGACATCCTACGAGCAGTACTTC
18 | TRBJ2-7 | - | TRBV6-1 | TRBD2 | CASSERASGSGETYEQYF | TGTGCCAGCAGTGAACGGGCTAGCGGGAGTGGGGAAACTTACGAGCAGTACTTC
14 | TRBJ1-1 | once | TRBV11-2 | - | CASSLAGVTTEAFF | TGTGCCAGCAGCTTAGCGGGTGTCACAACTGAAGCTTTCTTT
15 | TRBJ1-5 | once | TRBV7-2 | TRBD1 | CASSPGTGFSGPQHF | TGTGCCAGCAGCCCCGGGACAGGGTTCTCAGGGCCCCAGCATTTT
14 | TRBJ2-7 | - | TRBV5-1 | TRBD2 | CASSLASGSWEQYF | TGCGCCAGCAGCTTGGCTAGCGGGAGTTGGGAGCAGTACTTC
15 | TRBJ2-7 | few | TRBV7-2 | TRBD2 | CASSLVTKGGGEQYF | TGTGCCAGCAGCTTAGTGACAAAAGGCGGGGGTGAGCAGTACTTC
11 | TRBJ2-7 | - | TRBV6-6 | - | CAESHTYEQYF | TGTGCCGAATCCCACACGTACGAGCAGTACTTC
16 | TRBJ1-1 | - | TRBV30 | TRBD1 | CAWSRPGTGMNTEAFF | TGTGCCTGGAGTCGTCCCGGGACAGGGATGAACACTGAAGCTTTCTTT